Sequencing of this T cell receptor beta chain was carried out in a study of T-cell memory formation after mild COVID-19. Study-wide background: Largely, the TCR clusters proved donor specific.

One entry per CDR3 protein, called by TCRdb with MiXCR from the 5' RACE reads. The sample yields more than 120,000 distinct CDR3 sequences, approximately 6% seen once. This CDR3 contains 16 residues. Per the germline V gene, CDR1 is SGHRS and CDR2 is YFSETQ. Unmatched junction bases numbered 8, after V lost 6 bases and J lost 1 base. This receptor was obtained from an adult woman who had mild COVID-19 (a few samples of this study predate the infection). Cell type and time point are not known. The chain employs TRBV5-1 and TRBJ2-2; 8 bases match TRBD2. The sequenced sample was PBMCs or a T cell subset sorted from them (not recorded which). The CDR3: CASTPLGRGNTGELFF. In DNA, the CDR3 is TGCGCCAGCACCCCCCTCGGGAGGGGGAACACCGGGGAGCTGTTTTTT. Full variable domain (outside the CDR3, taken from reference TRBV5-1 and TRBJ2-2): KAGVTQTPRYLIKTRGQQVTLSCSPISGHRSVSWYQQTPGQGLQFLFEYFSETQRNKGNFPGRFSGRQFSNSRSEMNVSTLELGDSALYLCASTPLGRGNTGELFFGEGSRLTVL.